Below, 13 T cell receptor beta chains from the same sample are listed, as sequenced in a study of blood T cells in healthy people across ages. Primed by a sample-barcoded 5' primer and a J-beta primer mix, a second PCR proceeded for about 7 to 12 cycles. TCRdb reprocessed the 5' RACE reads with MiXCR, giving one entry per CDR3 protein. The sample carries roughly 800,000 distinct CDR3 sequences, around 36% recorded once. The sample consisted of blood. The receptors were sampled from a young man in good health.

This clonotype was detected many times. A read error may account for a junction end that differs from germline. The CDR3 sequence is CAISPSMYTEQFF. CDR3 sequence (DNA): TGTGCCATCAGTCCCTCGATGTACACTGAGCAGTTCTTC. The chain joins TRBV10-3 to TRBJ2-1, with D unclear. The CDR3 is made up of 13 amino acids. Germline loops: CDR1 ENHRY, CDR2 SYGVKD.

The chain links TRBV7-9 to TRBJ2-7; D uncertain. The CDR3 has 12 amino acids. Per the germline V gene, CDR1 is SEHNR and CDR2 is FQNEAQ (reference sequence). V shed 1 base and J shed 7 bases, with 8 bases lying between them. The CDR3 coding sequence is TGTGCCAGCAGCTTAGTTGATGGTGAGCAGTACTTC. As protein: CASSLVDGEQYF. The whole variable domain, remainder taken from reference TRBV7-9 and TRBJ2-7, is DTGVSQNPRHKITKRGQNVTFRCDPISEHNRLYWYRQTLGQGPEFLTYFQNEAQLEKSRLLSDRFSAERPKGSFSTLEIQRTEQGDSAMYLCASSLVDGEQYFGPGTRLTVT.

The chain couples TRBV20-1 to TRBJ1-1, with 8 bases fitting TRBD1. The CDR3 loop spans 15 amino acids. The J segment lost 3 bases and the V segment lost 2 bases, leaving 8 bases of the junction unmatched. Per the germline V gene, CDR1 is DFQATT and CDR2 is SNEGSKA (reference sequence). The CDR3: CSARQDRGSDTEAFF. The CDR3 nucleotides read TGCAGTGCTAGACAAGACAGGGGAAGCGACACTGAAGCTTTCTTT.

J is TRBJ2-7 and V is TRBV29-1; D unresolved. The J call is doubtful: the DNA matches TRBJ2-5 better. Germline CDR1 reads SQVTM; CDR2 reads ANQGSEA. The CDR3 has 13 amino acids. This CDR3 reads CSAPSADQETQYF. CDR3 in DNA: TGCAGCGCCCCTTCTGCGGATCAAGAGACCCAGTACTTC.

This clonotype was picked up a small number of times. The V gene is TRBV7-9, the J gene TRBJ2-1, with 9 bases matching TRBD2. Germline CDR1 reads SEHNR; CDR2 reads FQNEAQ (reference sequence). This CDR3 has 15 amino acids. V trimming: 1 base; J trimming: 5 bases; junction bases outside the gene matches: 3. CDR3 residues: CASSLGVAGDNEQFF. Written as DNA, the CDR3 is TGTGCCAGCAGCTTAGGAGTAGCGGGGGACAATGAGCAGTTCTTC.

The chain links TRBV4-1 to TRBJ1-2; D unclear. This CDR3 is 16 amino acids long. Trimming shortened V by 4 bases and J by 4 bases, and 19 bases separated the two germline ends. The germline V gene has CDR1 MGHRA and CDR2 YSYEKL. The DNA for the CDR3 is TGCGCCAGCAGCCGTCTAGGGATACCAAACCTCTATGGCTACACCTTC. Its protein is CASSRLGIPNLYGYTF.

This clonotype came up many times. The chain couples TRBV20-1 to TRBJ2-5; a weak D match, TRBD1 (6 bases). Germline values: CDR1 DFQATT, CDR2 SNEGSKA (reference sequence). This CDR3 spans 13 amino acids. The V end lost 4 bases, the J end lost 5 bases, and 14 bases lay between the germline ends. The CDR3 nucleotides read TGCAGTGCTACCATGACAGGCCCCGAGACCCAGTACTTC. Its translation: CSATMTGPETQYF.

Here the CDR3 reads CASSAQTNEKLFF. The CDR3 bases are TGTGCCAGCAGTGCTCAAACTAATGAAAAACTGTTTTTT. V and J are TRBV12-3 or TRBV12-4 and TRBJ1-4, with unresolved D. CDR3 size: 13 residues. V shed 5 bases and J shed 1 base, with 5 bases lying between them.

This chain connects TRBV10-3 to TRBJ2-1; possible D gene TRBD2, 7 bases. TRBJ2-7 explains the end of the DNA better; the J call may be wrong. CDR3 length: 17 amino acids. CDR1 is ENHRY, CDR2 SYGVKD, per germline. This chain's CDR3 is CAISPAEGGASYNEQYF. The DNA of the CDR3 is TGTGCCATCAGTCCCGCGGAAGGGGGGGCCTCCTACAATGAGCAGTACTTC.

The chain uses TRBV14 and TRBJ2-2; a weak D match, TRBD2 (6 bases). The CDR3 totals 19 residues. Trimming shortened V by 2 bases and J by 2 bases, and 21 bases separated the two germline ends. Germline V CDR1 and CDR2: SGHDN, FVKESK. The CDR3 DNA follows: TGTGCCAGCAGCCAAAAAGGGAGGAACAACCACACAAACACCGGGGAGCTGTTTTTT. It specifies CASSQKGRNNHTNTGELFF.

As regards this clonotype: Relative to the germline gene, one junction end is altered; a read error may explain this. V usage is TRBV7-2 and J usage is TRBJ2-3; 7 positions agree with TRBD2. The CDR3 is made up of 16 amino acids. Germline CDR1 and CDR2: SGHTA and FQGNSA. The CDR3 DNA sequence: TGTGTCAGCAGCTTAAGGGGCGGGGGTAACACAGATACGCAGTATTTT. It translates to CVSSLRGGGNTDTQYF.

The genes are TRBV7-2 and TRBJ2-1; D remains unclear. CDR1 SGHTA and CDR2 FQGNSA come from the germline V gene. Trimming left V 1 base short and J 11 bases short, with 9 bases between. The CDR3 has 12 amino acids. The CDR3 coding sequence is TGTGCCAGCAGCTTAGAGACGGCAAAGCAGTTCTTC. The encoded protein is CASSLETAKQFF.

This rearrangement joins TRBV12-3 or TRBV12-4 to TRBJ2-1; TRBD2 matches at 12 bases. J lost 8 bases, V lost 9 bases, and 11 bases had no gene match. The CDR3 spans 15 residues. CDR3 coding DNA: TGTGCCAGTACTCTAGCGGGGGGGCACCCGGATGAGCAGTTCTTC. It specifies CASTLAGGHPDEQFF.